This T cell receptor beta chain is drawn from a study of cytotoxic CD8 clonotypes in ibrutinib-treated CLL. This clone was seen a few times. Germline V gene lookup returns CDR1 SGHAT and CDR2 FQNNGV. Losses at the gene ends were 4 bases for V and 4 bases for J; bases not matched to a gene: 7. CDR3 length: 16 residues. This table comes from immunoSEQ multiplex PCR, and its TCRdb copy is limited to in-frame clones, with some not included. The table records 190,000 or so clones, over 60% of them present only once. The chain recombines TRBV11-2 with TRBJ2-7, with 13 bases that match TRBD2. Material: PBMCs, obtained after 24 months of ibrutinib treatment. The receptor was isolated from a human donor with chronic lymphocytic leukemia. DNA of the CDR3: TGTGCCAGCAGCTCCCTACGGACTAGCGGGAGATACGAGCAGTACTTC. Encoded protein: CASSSLRTSGRYEQYF.